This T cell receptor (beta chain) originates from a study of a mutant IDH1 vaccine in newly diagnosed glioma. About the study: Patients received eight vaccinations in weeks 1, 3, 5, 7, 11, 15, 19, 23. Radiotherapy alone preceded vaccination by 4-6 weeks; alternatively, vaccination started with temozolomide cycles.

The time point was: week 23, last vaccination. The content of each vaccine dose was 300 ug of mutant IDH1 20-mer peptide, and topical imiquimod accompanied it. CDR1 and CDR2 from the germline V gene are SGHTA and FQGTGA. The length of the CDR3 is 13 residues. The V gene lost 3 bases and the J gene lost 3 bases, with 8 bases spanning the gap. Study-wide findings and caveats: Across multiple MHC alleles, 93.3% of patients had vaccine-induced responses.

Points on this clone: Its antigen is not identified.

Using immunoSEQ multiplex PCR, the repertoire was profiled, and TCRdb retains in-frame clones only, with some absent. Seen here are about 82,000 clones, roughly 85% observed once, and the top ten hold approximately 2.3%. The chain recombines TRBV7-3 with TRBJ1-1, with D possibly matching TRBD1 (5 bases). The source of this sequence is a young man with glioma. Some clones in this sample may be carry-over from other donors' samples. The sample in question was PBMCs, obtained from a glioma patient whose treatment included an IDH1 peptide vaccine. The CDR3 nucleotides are TGTGCCAGCAGCTTGTGGGGGGACACTGAAGCTTTCTTT. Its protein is CASSLWGDTEAFF.